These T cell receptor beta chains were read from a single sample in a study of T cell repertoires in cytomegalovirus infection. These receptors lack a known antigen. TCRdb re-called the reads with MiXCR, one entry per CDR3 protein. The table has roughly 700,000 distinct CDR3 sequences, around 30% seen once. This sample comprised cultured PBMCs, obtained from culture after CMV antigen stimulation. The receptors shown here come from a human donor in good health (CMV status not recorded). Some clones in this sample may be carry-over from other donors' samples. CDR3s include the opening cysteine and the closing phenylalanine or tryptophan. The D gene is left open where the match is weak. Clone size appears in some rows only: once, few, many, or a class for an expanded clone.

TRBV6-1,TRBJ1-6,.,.,TGTGCCAGCAGACCTCCGGCAGAATGGGCTTCACCCCTCCACTTT,CASRPPAEWASPLHF
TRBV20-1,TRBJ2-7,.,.,TGCAGTGCTAGTCCGGGGGCGCAGGTCGAGCAGTACTTC,CSASPGAQVEQYF
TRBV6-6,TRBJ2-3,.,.,TGTGCCAGCAGTTACGCCATAGCTGCAGATACGCAGTATTTT,CASSYAIAADTQYF
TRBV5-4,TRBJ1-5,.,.,TGTGCCAGCAGCTTGAACGGGCAGGGGAGCGATCAGCCCCAGCATTTT,CASSLNGQGSDQPQHF
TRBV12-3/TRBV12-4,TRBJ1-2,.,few,TGTGCCAGCAGGAAAGGGATTTATGGCTACACCTTC,CASRKGIYGYTF
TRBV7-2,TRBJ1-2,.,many,TGTGCCAGCAGCTTAGAGGTGCAGGGAGGCTATGGCTACACCTTC,CASSLEVQGGYGYTF
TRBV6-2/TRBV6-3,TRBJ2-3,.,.,TGTGCCAGCAACCGGACACCGAAAGATACGCAGTATTTT,CASNRTPKDTQYF
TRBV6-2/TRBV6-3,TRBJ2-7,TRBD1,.,TGTGCCAGCAGTTATTCCCCCCGGGACAGCGTTCTCTCCTACGAGCAGTACTTC,CASSYSPRDSVLSYEQYF
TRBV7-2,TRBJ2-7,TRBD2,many,TGTGCCAGCAGCCTAAGTGGAGGGCAGCGGGGTTACGAGCAGTACTTC,CASSLSGGQRGYEQYF
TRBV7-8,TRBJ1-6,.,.,TGTGCCAGCAGCTTAGTCTCCCCAAGGGATTCACCCTTCCACTTT,CASSLVSPRDSPFHF